This TCR beta chain appears in the sequencing data of a study of cytomegalovirus exposure and HLA in healthy donors (dated by TCRdb to the late 2010s). Turning to the overall study: An earlier analysis of some 550 of the donors reported more than 250 Gb of sequence data and about 100 million unique TCR beta sequences from about 200 million T cells. HLA typing included class I and class II loci at four-digit resolution. A separate validation cohort of 90 to 150 different subjects was used in addition to the roughly 670-subject first cohort. Of the 300 to 500 genotyped donors, more than 75% were placed in the genetic ancestry cluster associated with self-reported Caucasian donors. Typing coverage varied by locus: 629-630 donors for A, B, C, DRB1 and DQB1; more than 500 for DQA1; about 570 for DPA1; approximately 450 for DPB1. An earlier analysis of about 600 of the donors used high-throughput TCR beta sequencing to judge whether each TCR beta V gene segment behaved as functional or pseudogenic. To predict cytomegalovirus infection status, the study brought together high-throughput TCR immunosequencing, statistical association of individual TCRs with disease status, and machine learning. To study patterns of TCR occurrence, a later analysis re-analyzed previously published TCR beta repertoires from 700 or so donors and added high-resolution HLA genotyping. Rather than drawing on any new phenotypic data, the later analysis identified candidate immune exposures from TCR beta sequences and the way those sequences occurred across donors. The study used immunosequencing to profile the T cell repertoires of 666 subjects and linked those repertoires to cytomegalovirus serostatus. Donor age, sex, ethnicity and CMV serostatus were compiled alongside the repertoire data. All discovery cohort repertoires had been generated using a single sequencing platform. Genome-wide SNP genotypes for about 55% of the roughly 670 donors were used in a later genetic analysis, which treated that subset as a discovery cohort. Among some 410 genotyped donors of the cohort, an average of roughly 240,000 unique TCR beta nucleotide sequences were sequenced per donor, approximately 20% of them non-productive. Roughly five DR-DQ haplotypes were treated as single units for association and clustering because of strong linkage in the cohort. About 280 gigabases of sequencing data and tens of millions of unique TCR sequences were included in an early release covering about 700 HLA-typed donors. The study aimed to test whether cataloging public T cell receptors could reveal signatures of past pathogen exposure. Beyond this particular receptor, the publication reports: Specific HLA alleles were associated with over 15,000 TCR beta sequences at a false discovery rate of 0.05 in a later analysis. The cohort was sequenced for TCR beta chains only, and without alpha or paired-chain data the features that could be detected were limited. The classifier was reported to diagnose cytomegalovirus status with high specificity and sensitivity in both the original and validation cohorts. Broadly in line with IMGT annotations, most TCR beta V segments showed up in productive rearrangements about 87% or about 30% of the time in an earlier analysis of 450 to 600 of the donors. HLA typing was unavailable for some donors at each locus, so association tests used only the typed subset. CMV serostatus was the only immune exposure information available for the cohort. Presence/absence analyses assumed roughly uniform sequencing depth across donors, an assumption that may not hold. While some public TCRs were present in many individuals, most TCR sequences turned up only very rarely across donors. The earlier analysis of approximately 590 of the donors excluded over 15 rarely observed V segments, including chromosome 9 orphons, because counts were too low. Several of the top co-occurrence clusters appeared to be linked to parvovirus B19, influenza, CMV and Epstein-Barr virus, according to a later analysis. A few of the identified cytomegalovirus-associated TCR beta chains were confirmed in vitro to be specific for cytomegalovirus antigens. A later genetic analysis associated a missense DCLRE1C variant with V-gene and J-gene trimming of TCR beta chains, and an independent cohort replicated the association. A total of fewer than 200 TCR beta chains were listed by the study as associated with cytomegalovirus. A later analysis found that most CMV-associated TCR beta chains appeared HLA-restricted, with HLA associations seemingly driven largely by CMV exposure. Assigning TCR associations to individual alleles was difficult when HLA alleles, especially DR and DQ, strongly co-occurred. According to the authors, the approach could potentially be generalized to other disease states and immunological phenotypes. Correlated functional status among segregating V segments might be attributable to linkage disequilibrium, but an unknown experimental factor could not be ruled out. A cluster of highly shared sequence variants was judged likely to be a technical artifact of the sequencing pipeline. A later genetic analysis reported fewer N-insertions in productive TCRs among donors in an Asian-associated ancestry cluster than the roughly 690-donor mean. In a later analysis, the rate of TCR association differed among HLA loci, with DRB1 alleles having the most associated TCRs and HLA-C alleles having the fewest. A further reported finding was that TCR beta sequences accurately predicted the HLA-A and HLA-B alleles for most subjects in the first cohort. In a later analysis, HLA-associated TCR beta chains were found to be more clonally expanded and to have lower generation probabilities than equally common non-associated chains.

The cohort was made up of 500 to 800 healthy bone marrow donors. At the time of sampling, all cohort members were nominally healthy, though unrecorded immune exposures were likely present. The donor tested CMV seronegative, placing the donor among the 300 to 450 seronegative members of the cohort. A peripheral blood sample was collected from each donor, and TCR beta sequencing was performed on peripheral blood mononuclear cells. Genomic DNA was extracted from the blood cell samples with the Qiagen DNeasy Blood Extraction Kit. Libraries were built with the immunoSEQ multiplex PCR assay. A mixture of 60 forward primers for TCR Vbeta segments and 13 reverse primers for TCR Jbeta segments was used in the multiplex PCR. The CDR3 region of rearranged TCR beta genes was amplified from genomic DNA by a multiplex PCR assay. Amplified TCR beta libraries were sequenced as 87-base-pair reads on the Illumina HiSeq System. Processing in the source paper ran as follows. In a later analysis, roughly 80 million unique TCR beta chains were counted across the approximately 620 repertoires, and about 10 million of these chains were shared by at least two donors. To remove PCR and sequencing errors, raw reads were error-corrected and collapsed into unique sequences using a nearest-neighbor algorithm that merged closely related sequences. Alignment of CDR3 sequences to IMGT reference sequences was used to assign V, D and J gene segments. For a sequence to be retained, a match of at least six nucleotides was required to both a V gene segment and a J gene segment. A rearrangement was called productive if the CDR3 had no stop codons and remained in frame with V and J, and every other rearrangement was called non-productive. CDR3 was defined by IMGT convention, running from the second conserved V-encoded cysteine to the conserved J-encoded phenylalanine. The earlier analysis of 450 to 750 of the donors excluded any sequence lacking an unambiguous match to a single V gene segment. In an earlier analysis of about 590 of the donors, a V segment was called functional when productive rearrangements were above 56.7%, and segregating when the standard deviation between donors exceeded 5%. To diagnose cytomegalovirus status from the catalog of TCR beta chain sequences, a statistical classification framework was built. In a later analysis, TCR nucleotide sequences were compared against IMGT/GENE-DB human TR gene sequences so that V and J genes could be assigned. A later analysis assigned CDR3 sequences and most-parsimonious VDJ recombination scenarios with the TCRdist pipeline. In a later analysis, every TCR beta chain was defined by the combination of its CDR3 amino acid sequence and its V-gene family, and reads without a unique V-gene family were dropped. A later analysis removed 550 to 700 highly shared, low-generation-probability nucleotide sequences to deal with suspected cross-contamination and a sequencing artifact. In a later analysis, a clonal expansion index for each public chain was calculated from normalized within-repertoire ranks of inferred template counts. A later analysis computed generation probabilities with a VDJ recombination model fitted to out-of-frame rearrangements, and checked the results against IGoR. In a later analysis, hypergeometric tests were used to score TCR-TCR, TCR-HLA and TCR-CMV co-occurrence, with a repertoire-size bias correction applied to TCR pairs. False discovery rates were estimated in a later analysis by permuting HLA or CMV assignments 20 times. In a later analysis, co-occurring TCRs were grouped using DBSCAN, and TCRdist sequence similarity was added for clustering within HLA-allele-positive subsets. For co-occurrence clustering, repertoires with fewer than 30,000 or more than 120,000 public chains were excluded, along with four to six repertoires with anomalous nucleotide sharing. TCRdb re-hosts the immuneACCESS table, in-frame sequences only. Its copies lack some clones; in the studies checked, an unresolved V gene accounts for under half of them, and the cause for the rest is not known. V and J calls plus clone size are reproduced from that table; the DNA served to infer D and trimming. In all, the sample holds 95,000 to 150,000 clones, and roughly three fifths of those were seen once. 1.5% to 1.9% of the sample rests with the top ten.

This clone has more than one count but fewer than ten. The clone's antigen remains unknown. There are no base qualities to consult, and no much larger clone falls within one base. This sequence originates from a man aged 18 to 30 in good health and CMV-seronegative. Input material: PBMCs.

The CDR3 protein: CASRQETQYF. The nucleotides are TGTGCCAGCAGACAGGAGACCCAGTACTTC. The rearrangement combines TRBV2 with TRBJ2-5, with the identity of the D gene unclear. The CDR3 contains 10 residues, cysteine and phenylalanine counted. Only the CDR3 region is kept as DNA, spanning 30 bases read in frame from base 1. At the junction V is shortened by 6 bases and J by 5 bases, with 4 bases in between. Looking up the germline V gene yields CDR1 SNHLY and CDR2 FYNNEI.